This record looks at one TCR beta chain sequence and its context. This CDR3 has 10 residues. Trimming stripped 4 bases from V and 3 bases from J, with 3 bases between. The germline CDR1 and CDR2 sequences are SQVTM and ANQGSEA. The data originate from a study of blood T cell repertoires in COVID-19. Measured with immunoSEQ multiplex PCR; TCRdb has only the in-frame clones, and not every one. Altogether 95,000 to 150,000 clones are present, roughly three quarters being singletons, with the ten largest covering over 6.5%. The chain carries TRBV29-1 and TRBJ1-1, with D unclear. Sequencing was performed on peripheral blood. The clonotype comes from a human donor in a cohort sampled during active COVID-19. This CDR3 is CSVADTEAFF. CDR3 sequence (DNA): TGCAGCGTTGCCGACACTGAAGCTTTCTTT.